This entry lists 3 T cell receptor beta chains sequenced from one sample in a study of blood T cell repertoires in COVID-19. Data came from immunoSEQ multiplex PCR; TCRdb stores just in-frame clones and leaves some out. The sample contains fewer than 200,000 clones, roughly 84% of which appear only once. The material sequenced was PBMCs or T cells enriched from blood (not recorded which). All receptors come from a woman aged 25 to 39 who had been exposed to COVID-19.

The J gene is TRBJ2-1, the V gene TRBV9; 9 bases match TRBD1. The germline V gene encodes CDR1 SGDLS and CDR2 YYNGEE. CDR3 length: 17 residues. Trimming at V came to 3 bases and at J to 0 bases, leaving 7 bases not matched to a gene. The CDR3 is CASSAPGTGSSYNEQFF. The CDR3 DNA reads as TGTGCCAGCAGCGCCCCCGGGACAGGGAGCTCCTACAATGAGCAGTTCTTC.

The chain couples TRBV25-1 to TRBJ1-2; D is possibly TRBD1 (5 bases). Germline V lookup: CDR1 MGHDK, CDR2 SYGVNS. This CDR3 has 12 amino acids. V shed 6 bases and J shed 8 bases, with 13 bases lying between them. The DNA for the CDR3 is TGTGCCAGCAGGCCAGGGCTCCAAGGCTACACCTTC. Translating gives CASRPGLQGYTF.

J is TRBJ2-5 and V is TRBV7-2, with TRBD2 matching 10 bases. CDR1 is SGHTA and CDR2 is FQGNSA in the germline V gene. Unmatched junction bases numbered 6, after V lost 1 base and J lost 7 bases. This CDR3 is built from 15 residues. The CDR3 is CASSLGPSGGATQYF. CDR3 in DNA: TGTGCCAGCAGCTTAGGTCCTAGCGGGGGCGCGACCCAGTACTTC.